Each of the 27 T cell receptor beta chains below was sequenced from the same sample in a study of T-cell memory formation after mild COVID-19. TCRdb reanalysed the 5' RACE reads using MiXCR and keeps one entry per CDR3 protein. The sample holds 550,000 to 600,000 distinct CDR3 sequences; roughly 21% are singletons and the top ten take 7% to 9%. Sequencing was carried out using PBMCs or a T cell subset sorted from them (not recorded which). These receptors were obtained from an adult woman who had mild COVID-19 (a few samples of this study predate the infection). Cell type and time point are not known.

A few counts support this clonotype. This chain connects TRBV9 to TRBJ1-2, with 8 positions matching TRBD1. CDR1 and CDR2 (germline): SGDLS, YYNGEE. CDR3 length: 17 amino acids. With V trimmed by 4 bases and J by 2 bases, 13 bases remained unmatched. Here the CDR3 reads CASSPQKGTGPNYGYTF. DNA of the CDR3: TGTGCCAGCAGCCCCCAAAAGGGGACAGGTCCCAACTATGGCTACACCTTC.

This clonotype showed up just a few times. CDR3 coding DNA: TGTGCCAGTCACAGGGAAGTATTTGCCACAGATACGCAGTATTTT. The encoded protein is CASHREVFATDTQYF. The rearrangement joins TRBV2 to TRBJ2-3; possibly TRBD1 for D (6 bases). CDR3 size: 15 residues. The V and J ends lost 9 bases and 2 bases respectively, with 18 bases between them. Looked up from germline, CDR1 is SNHLY and CDR2 is FYNNEI.

The gene calls are TRBV7-3 and TRBJ2-3; tentative D call: TRBD1 (6 bases). The length of the CDR3 is 13 residues. With 5 bases removed from V and 10 bases from J, the gap between germline ends came to 16 bases. Germline V CDR1 and CDR2: SGHTA, FQGTGA. CDR3 loop: CASSPATGQPQYF. In DNA, the CDR3 is TGTGCCAGCAGCCCGGCTACAGGGCAACCGCAGTATTTT.

There are many counts of this clonotype. The V call is TRBV2, the J call TRBJ2-7, with TRBD2 matching 7 bases. Germline V gene lookup returns CDR1 SNHLY and CDR2 FYNNEI. This CDR3 region has 17 residues. The junction had 9 bases not matched to a gene; V was cut back by 1 base and J by 0 bases. The CDR3: CASSEVGPGGFSYEQYF. CDR3 nucleotides: TGTGCCAGCAGTGAAGTGGGGCCGGGAGGATTCTCCTACGAGCAGTACTTC. Drawing the rest from reference TRBV2 and TRBJ2-7, the complete variable domain is EPEVTQTPSHQVTQMGQEVILRCVPISNHLYFYWYRQILGQKVEFLVSFYNNEISEKSEIFDDQFSVERPDGSNFTLKIRSTKLEDSAMYFCASSEVGPGGFSYEQYFGPGTRLTVT.

This clonotype has only a few counts. The V call is TRBV15, the J call TRBJ2-7; 7 bases line up with TRBD1. Germline values: CDR1 LNHNV, CDR2 YYDKDF (reference sequence). Losses at the gene ends were 5 bases for V and 3 bases for J; bases not matched to a gene: 10. This CDR3 has 15 amino acids. CDR3 DNA: TGTGCCACCAGCGGGAGACAGGGATTTGTCTACGAGCAGTACTTC. This sequence encodes CATSGRQGFVYEQYF.

Comment on this clonotype: The junction differs from germline at one of its ends, possibly a read error. The V call is TRBV7-7, the J call TRBJ2-5; D perhaps matches TRBD2 (7 bases). CDR1 SSHAT and CDR2 FNYEAQ come from the germline V gene (reference sequence). This CDR3 comprises 15 residues. CDR3 DNA sequence: TGTGCTAGCAGCTTTTCGGGGGGCCCTAAAGAGACCCAGTACTTC. Protein product: CASSFSGGPKETQYF.

CDR3 bases: TGCAGCGCCCGGACGGGACGCGTCCTAAACACTGAAGCTTTCTTT. Residues: CSARTGRVLNTEAFF. The V and J genes are TRBV20-1 and TRBJ1-1; TRBD1 might be the D (5 bases). Germline V gene lookup returns CDR1 DFQATT and CDR2 SNEGSKA (reference sequence). This CDR3 contains 15 residues.

The chain joins TRBV5-1 to TRBJ2-1; tentatively, D is TRBD2 (5 bases). Germline CDR1 and CDR2: SGHRS and YFSETQ. V shed 4 bases and J shed 4 bases, with 15 bases lying between them. The CDR3 loop spans 15 amino acids. CDR3 DNA: TGCGCCAGCAGCCGAGAGGACTTTCGGTACAATGAGCAGTTCTTC. Translating it yields CASSREDFRYNEQFF.

A few counts support this clonotype. V usage is TRBV12-3 or TRBV12-4 and J usage is TRBJ1-2; TRBD1 aligns across 9 bases. The CDR3 consists of 14 residues. The ends lost 6 bases at V and 2 bases at J; junction bases unmatched: 4. This chain's CDR3 is CASRTGTGNYGYTF. The DNA for the CDR3 is TGTGCCAGCAGGACCGGGACAGGGAACTATGGCTACACCTTC.

J is TRBJ1-5 and V is TRBV30; possibly TRBD1 for D (6 bases). There are 14 residues in the CDR3. Deletions cut 2 bases from V and 0 bases from J, with 8 bases between. CDR1 and CDR2 (germline): GTSNPN, SVGIG (reference sequence). CDR3 DNA: TGTGCCTGGAGTAGGACAGATAGCAATCAGCCCCAGCATTTT. Residues: CAWSRTDSNQPQHF.

This clonotype was recorded at least ten times. The chain links TRBV24-1 to TRBJ2-1; D may be TRBD1 (5 bases). With 0 bases removed from V and 9 bases from J, the gap between germline ends came to 14 bases. Germline V gives CDR1 KGHDR, CDR2 SFDVKD. The CDR3 extends over 15 amino acids. CDR3 bases: TGTGCCACCAGTGATTTGGCAGGGATCGGTAGTGAGCAGTTCTTC. This translates into CATSDLAGIGSEQFF.

The chain employs TRBV20-1 and TRBJ1-2, with 7 bases that match TRBD1. The germline gives CDR1 DFQATT, CDR2 SNEGSKA (reference sequence). The CDR3 loop spans 19 amino acids. After removal of 0 bases from V and 3 bases from J, the junction contained 19 bases not matched to a gene. Here the CDR3 reads CSARDNSPTSGGNHYGYTF. The CDR3 nucleotides read TGCAGTGCTAGAGATAATAGCCCGACCTCAGGGGGGAATCACTATGGCTACACCTTC.

This clonotype was counted between two and nine times. The V call is TRBV7-9, the J call TRBJ2-7; 8 bases line up with TRBD1. V was pared by 5 bases and J by 2 bases, with 8 bases of the junction left unmatched. The CDR3 contains 15 residues. The germline V gene encodes CDR1 SEHNR and CDR2 FQNEAQ (reference sequence). CDR3 bases: TGTGCCAGCAGCGTACAGGGGGGTACTGCCTACGAGCAGTACTTC. This sequence encodes CASSVQGGTAYEQYF. The variable domain in full, with the rest retrieved from reference TRBV7-9 and TRBJ2-7, is DTGVSQNPRHKITKRGQNVTFRCDPISEHNRLYWYRQTLGQGPEFLTYFQNEAQLEKSRLLSDRFSAERPKGSFSTLEIQRTEQGDSAMYLCASSVQGGTAYEQYFGPGTRLTVT.

This clonotype was detected only a few times. The rearrangement links TRBV12-3 or TRBV12-4 to TRBJ1-1; possible D gene TRBD1, 6 bases. This CDR3 contains 15 residues. V was clipped by 6 bases and J by 4 bases, with 18 bases between them. DNA for the CDR3: TGTGCCAGCAGCCCTCCCCCAGGGGTTGTCACTGAAGCTTTCTTT. It codes for CASSPPPGVVTEAFF.

The chain uses TRBV2 and TRBJ1-1; D may be TRBD1 (6 bases). V was shortened by 6 bases and J by 1 base, with 18 bases between the two germline ends. CDR3 size: 16 residues. In germline, CDR1 is SNHLY, CDR2 FYNNEI. The CDR3 sequence is CASRETTGGANTEAFF. CDR3 coding DNA: TGTGCCAGCAGGGAAACCACGGGGGGGGCGAACACTGAAGCTTTCTTT.

This chain uses TRBV6-2 or TRBV6-3 with TRBJ1-5; 10 nucleotides match TRBD1. The V gene's germline CDR1 is MNHEY and CDR2 SVGEGT. The CDR3 has 15 amino acids. V was pared by 2 bases and J by 5 bases, with 3 bases of the junction left unmatched. The CDR3 DNA reads as TGTGCCAGCAGTTACCCGGGACAGGGGTATCAGCCCCAGCATTTT. This sequence encodes CASSYPGQGYQPQHF.

The chain recombines TRBV6-5 with TRBJ1-1; no reliable D call. This CDR3 region has 11 residues. Germline lookup yields CDR1 MNHEY and CDR2 SVGAGI. Trimming pared 2 bases from V and 8 bases from J, leaving 6 bases between. The CDR3 protein is CASSYGMEAFF. CDR3 sequence (DNA): TGTGCCAGCAGTTACGGAATGGAAGCTTTCTTT.

In its sample, this clonotype was seen a few times. The chain carries TRBV5-1 and TRBJ2-1; D might be TRBD1 (6 bases). V was trimmed by 0 bases and J by 9 bases, leaving 10 bases between them. This CDR3 contains 13 residues. Germline V gene sequence: CDR1 SGHRS, CDR2 YFSETQ. The CDR3, as DNA: TGCGCCAGCAGCTTGGTGGGGGCGGTTGAGCAGTTCTTC. This encodes CASSLVGAVEQFF.

This clonotype was counted only a few times. V usage is TRBV9 and J usage is TRBJ2-7; D gene ambiguous. The CDR3 sequence is 15 residues long. Germline CDR1 is SGDLS and CDR2 is YYNGEE. Between the trimmed V and J ends, which lost 0 bases and 4 bases, there was a span of 14 bases. The CDR3 is CASSVGTSPAYEQYF. Written as DNA, the CDR3 is TGTGCCAGCAGCGTAGGTACATCCCCGGCGTACGAGCAGTACTTC.

Ten or more counts support this clonotype. This chain links TRBV7-3 with TRBJ1-1, with D unclear. Trimming shortened V by 4 bases and J by 1 base, and 7 bases separated the two germline ends. The length of the CDR3 is 13 residues. Germline lookup yields CDR1 SGHTA and CDR2 FQGTGA. The CDR3 loop is CASSSDGNTEAFF. CDR3 DNA sequence: TGTGCCAGCAGCTCGGACGGGAACACTGAAGCTTTCTTT.

The chain is built from TRBV3-1 and TRBJ1-3; D ambiguous. The CDR3 covers 16 residues. Germline V gives CDR1 LGHDT, CDR2 YNNKEL (reference sequence). V gave up 0 bases and J gave up 0 bases, with 9 bases separating them. CDR3 loop: CASSQDLLGSGNTIYF. CDR3 sequence (DNA): TGTGCCAGCAGCCAAGATTTACTAGGCTCTGGAAACACCATATATTTT.

V and J are TRBV24-1 and TRBJ1-2; D uncertain. Trimming took off 5 bases at V and 0 bases at J, with 9 bases between the two ends. The CDR3 is 14 amino acids. Germline CDR1 is KGHDR and CDR2 is SFDVKD. DNA of the CDR3: TGTGCCACCAGTGGACGCAATGCTAACTATGGCTACACCTTC. Translating it yields CATSGRNANYGYTF.

The chain has TRBV29-1 and TRBJ1-2; D unresolved. The CDR3 runs 13 residues. V gave up 1 base and J gave up 0 bases, with 6 bases separating them. Germline V CDR1 and CDR2: SQVTM, ANQGSEA. The CDR3 reads CSVEVAANYGYTF. Written as DNA, the CDR3 is TGCAGCGTTGAAGTGGCAGCTAACTATGGCTACACCTTC.

The rearrangement uses TRBV2 and TRBJ2-2; possibly TRBD1 for D (6 bases). The V gene lost 2 bases and the J gene lost 7 bases, with 14 bases spanning the gap. The CDR3 is 15 residues long. Germline assignment: CDR1 SNHLY and CDR2 FYNNEI. The chain's CDR3 is CASSEQRTAGGELFF. For the CDR3, the DNA is TGTGCCAGCAGTGAACAGCGGACAGCTGGCGGGGAGCTGTTTTTT.

This clonotype was counted a few times. V and J are TRBV24-1 and TRBJ2-3; TRBD2 agrees at 8 bases. The V gene end was trimmed by 3 bases and the J gene end by 5 bases; junction bases not matched to a gene: 9. The length of the CDR3 is 16 residues. In germline, CDR1 is KGHDR, CDR2 SFDVKD. The CDR3 DNA reads TGTGCCACCAGTGATACGGGCGGGAGGCATGGAGATACGCAGTATTTT. This gives the protein CATSDTGGRHGDTQYF.

This clonotype was observed a few times. The chain has TRBV5-1 and TRBJ1-2, with D possibly matching TRBD1 (5 bases). V was trimmed by 3 bases and J by 2 bases, leaving 14 bases between them. Germline V CDR1 and CDR2: SGHRS, YFSETQ. This CDR3 has 15 amino acids. CDR3 DNA: TGCGCCAGCAGCTGGGCAGGGTCTGTCAACTATGGCTACACCTTC. It codes for CASSWAGSVNYGYTF.

The chain uses TRBV7-2 and TRBJ2-4; no definite D call. The germline V gene has CDR1 SGHTA and CDR2 FQGNSA. This CDR3 has 15 residues. V dropped 0 bases and J dropped 0 bases, with 6 bases sitting between them. Written as DNA, the CDR3 is TGTGCCAGCAGCTTAGCTGGGGTAGCCAAAAACATTCAGTACTTC. Protein sequence: CASSLAGVAKNIQYF. The full variable domain, with the rest looked up from reference TRBV7-2 and TRBJ2-4, is GAGVSQSPSNKVTEKGKDVELRCDPISGHTALYWYRQSLGQGLEFLIYFQGNSAPDKSGLPSDRFSAERTGGSVSTLTIQRTQQEDSAVYLCASSLAGVAKNIQYFGAGTRLSVL.